The next 19 T cell receptor beta chains were all read from a single sample in a study of Ad26.COV2.S vaccination and SARS-CoV-2 variants. This sample's treatment: over 15 received Ad26.COV2.S at low or high dose, single or two shots; 5 received placebo; per-sample allocation not given. Sampling took place 63 days after the first vaccine or placebo injection. Only in-frame clones appear in the TCRdb table, and some are missing; sequencing was by immunoSEQ multiplex PCR. The table shows about 400,000 clones, with 75% to 90% occurring only once. This material consisted of peripheral blood, taken in a trial of Ad26.COV2.S vaccine versus placebo. These receptors all stem from a person aged 18 to 65 who received the Ad26.COV2.S COVID-19 vaccine or a placebo.

This clone was picked up one time. The gene calls are TRBV7-2 and TRBJ1-2; possibly TRBD1 for D (6 bases). Germline V gives CDR1 SGHTA, CDR2 FQGNSA. This CDR3 comprises 12 residues. Trimming left V 5 bases short and J 2 bases short, with 6 bases between. CDR3 sequence reads: CASSGQNYGYTF. DNA for the CDR3: TGTGCCAGCAGCGGACAGAACTATGGCTACACCTTC.

The chain employs TRBV2 and TRBJ2-1, with TRBD2 matching 8 bases. The CDR3 has 14 amino acids. In germline, CDR1 is SNHLY, CDR2 FYNNEI. Unmatched junction bases numbered 7, after V lost 3 bases and J lost 9 bases. As DNA, the CDR3 is TGTGCCAGCAGTGAGCAAAGACTAGCGCCTGAGCAGTTCTTC. Amino acids: CASSEQRLAPEQFF.

The V gene is TRBV7-9, the J gene TRBJ2-7; D uncertain. V gave up 0 bases and J gave up 2 bases, with 8 bases separating them. The length of the CDR3 is 14 residues. CDR1 and CDR2 from the germline V gene are SEHNR and FQNEAQ (reference sequence). The CDR3 sequence is CASSLAGMAYEQYF. Here the CDR3 DNA reads TGTGCCAGCAGCTTAGCAGGGATGGCCTACGAGCAGTACTTC.

The genes are TRBV29-1 and TRBJ2-7; D call uncertain. This CDR3 is built from 12 residues. The V and J ends lost 4 bases and 7 bases respectively, with 14 bases between them. Germline CDR1 SQVTM, CDR2 ANQGSEA. The CDR3 loop is CSVVVRPGEQYF. The CDR3 DNA reads as TGCAGCGTTGTCGTCCGTCCAGGAGAGCAGTACTTC.

A few counts support this clone. The chain is built from TRBV7-8 and TRBJ1-5, with 8 nucleotides matching TRBD1. J was trimmed by 4 bases and V by 2 bases; bases with no gene match: 7. The CDR3 is 16 amino acids. The germline V gene has CDR1 SGHVS and CDR2 FQNEAQ. The DNA for the CDR3 is TGTGCCAGCAGCTTAATGGACAGGGCAAATAATCAGCCCCAGCATTTT. Its translation: CASSLMDRANNQPQHF. Full variable domain (rest looked up from reference TRBV7-8 and TRBJ1-5): GAGVSQSPRYKVAKRGQDVALRCDPISGHVSLFWYQQALGQGPEFLTYFQNEAQLDKSGLPSDRFFAERPEGSVSTLKIQRTQQEDSAVYLCASSLMDRANNQPQHFGDGTRLSIL.

The gene calls are TRBV19 and TRBJ2-3, with TRBD1 identical over 7 bases. The germline gives CDR1 LNHDA, CDR2 SQIVND (reference sequence). The V segment lost 5 bases and the J segment 0 bases; nucleotides outside the gene matches: 5. This CDR3 spans 15 amino acids. For the CDR3, the DNA is TGTGCCAGTAGTCCTGGGGACAGAAGCACAGATACGCAGTATTTT. This codes for CASSPGDRSTDTQYF.

This clone was seen a single time. The V and J genes are TRBV15 and TRBJ1-2; D gene uncertain. Per germline, CDR1 LNHNV and CDR2 YYDKDF (reference sequence). V was pared by 1 base and J by 6 bases, with 9 bases between. The CDR3 is 13 residues long. This CDR3 reads CATSRGRGDGYTF. CDR3 in DNA: TGTGCCACCAGCAGAGGACGCGGTGATGGCTACACCTTC.

The CDR3 region is CASRELSDEQFF. The DNA of the CDR3 is TGTGCCAGCAGAGAACTGTCGGATGAGCAGTTCTTC. The chain links TRBV7-9 to TRBJ2-1; D is unclear. Trimming removed 6 bases from V and 8 bases from J, with 11 bases in between. Germline CDR1 is SEHNR and CDR2 is FQNEAQ (reference sequence). The CDR3 contains 12 residues.

This clone has a single count. The chain joins TRBV10-1 to TRBJ2-3; D ambiguous. Germline CDR1 is WNHNN and CDR2 is SYGVQD (reference sequence). The CDR3 length is 13 residues. Trimming stripped 7 bases from V and 6 bases from J, with 14 bases between. The CDR3 loop reads CASTLSLEDTQYF. In DNA form, the CDR3 reads TGCGCCAGCACCCTGAGTCTGGAGGATACGCAGTATTTT.

The chain combines TRBV10-1 with TRBJ1-1, with D uncertain. Germline loops: CDR1 WNHNN, CDR2 SYGVQD (reference sequence). Trimming removed 6 bases at V and 1 base at J, with 18 bases between. This CDR3 is built from 16 residues. The CDR3, as DNA: TGCGCCAGCAGCCTTCAGGAGGGCCCTACGAACACTGAAGCTTTCTTT. Its protein product is CASSLQEGPTNTEAFF.

This chain uses TRBV13 with TRBJ2-1, with TRBD2 matching 15 bases. V shed 5 bases, J shed 4 bases, and the junction held 9 bases outside the gene matches. Germline CDR1 is PRHDT and CDR2 is FYEKMQ (reference sequence). The CDR3 runs to 18 residues. CDR3: CASSPGLAGGPGYNEQFF. The DNA for the CDR3 is TGTGCCAGCAGCCCCGGACTAGCGGGGGGGCCGGGGTACAATGAGCAGTTCTTC. The full variable domain, completed using reference TRBV13 and TRBJ2-1, is AAGVIQSPRHLIKEKRETATLKCYPIPRHDTVYWYQQGPGQDPQFLISFYEKMQSDKGSIPDRFSAQQFSDYHSELNMSSLELGDSALYFCASSPGLAGGPGYNEQFFGPGTRLTVL.

This chain connects TRBV20-1 to TRBJ1-5, with D possibly TRBD1 on 5 matching bases. CDR3 length equals 14 residues. Germline loops: CDR1 DFQATT, CDR2 SNEGSKA (reference sequence). V lost 3 bases to trimming and J lost 5 bases, with 14 bases between them. For the CDR3, the DNA is TGCAGTGCTAGTAGCGGGGCGACCTATCAGCCCCAGCATTTT. Amino acids: CSASSGATYQPQHF.

The chain carries TRBV7-9 and TRBJ2-1; 7 bases fit TRBD1. The CDR3 totals 11 residues. Looked up from germline, CDR1 is SEHNR and CDR2 is FQNEAQ (reference sequence). J lost 15 bases, V lost 4 bases, and 6 bases had no gene match. The CDR3 loop is CASSSTGVRFF. The CDR3, as DNA: TGTGCCAGCAGCTCTACAGGGGTTCGGTTCTTC.

The V and J genes are TRBV5-1 and TRBJ2-5; D not resolved. V lost 4 bases and J lost 2, with 9 bases in between. The CDR3 is made up of 13 amino acids. The germline CDR1 and CDR2 sequences are SGHRS and YFSETQ. CDR3 coding DNA: TGCGCCAGCAGCCTCAGGATACAAGAGACCCAGTACTTC. The encoded protein is CASSLRIQETQYF.

The genes are TRBV19 and TRBJ1-3; D remains ambiguous. Between the trimmed V and J ends, which lost 5 bases and 4 bases, there was a span of 15 bases. There are 15 residues in the CDR3. Germline CDR1 LNHDA, CDR2 SQIVND (reference sequence). The CDR3 DNA reads TGTGCCAGTAGTGCTCCGGGCCTACGGGGAAACACCATATATTTT. This gives the protein CASSAPGLRGNTIYF.

The chain links TRBV7-9 to TRBJ1-2; D is perhaps TRBD1 (6 bases). The CDR3 is 14 residues long. Trimming removed 5 bases from V and 3 bases from J, with 13 bases in between. Per the germline V gene, CDR1 is SEHNR and CDR2 is FQNEAQ (reference sequence). CDR3 sequence: CASSERQAYYGYTF. The CDR3, as DNA: TGTGCCAGCAGCGAACGACAGGCCTACTATGGCTACACCTTC.

This clone came up once. The chain has TRBV19 and TRBJ1-1; 8 positions agree with TRBD1. With 3 bases clipped from V and 4 bases from J, the junction kept 13 bases outside the gene matches. This CDR3 spans 17 amino acids. The V gene's germline CDR1 is LNHDA and CDR2 SQIVND (reference sequence). In DNA, the CDR3 is TGTGCCAGTAGTATGTATGGACAGGGAAGGGGAGGCACTGAAGCTTTCTTT. This encodes CASSMYGQGRGGTEAFF. Filled out from reference TRBV19 and TRBJ1-1, the complete variable domain reads DGGITQSPKYLFRKEGQNVTLSCEQNLNHDAMYWYRQDPGQGLRLIYYSQIVNDFQKGDIAEGYSVSREKKESFPLTVTSAQKNPTAFYLCASSMYGQGRGGTEAFFGQGTRLTVV.

This clone has only a few counts. The CDR3 DNA reads TGTGCCAGCAGCTTCAGGGGGGGAACTGAAGCTTTCTTT. Protein sequence: CASSFRGGTEAFF. The gene calls are TRBV11-2 and TRBJ1-1; 7 positions agree with TRBD1. The CDR3 has 13 residues. The V gene end was trimmed by 3 bases and the J gene end by 5 bases; junction bases not matched to a gene: 3. Germline lookup yields CDR1 SGHAT and CDR2 FQNNGV.

This sequence joins TRBV19 and TRBJ1-2; D remains unclear. The CDR3 totals 14 residues. The ends were cut back, 0 bases at V and 4 bases at J, with 9 bases in the middle. CDR1 and CDR2 from the germline V gene are LNHDA and SQIVND (reference sequence). This chain's CDR3 is CASSIEAGTYGYTF. The CDR3 DNA sequence: TGTGCCAGTAGTATAGAAGCAGGAACCTATGGCTACACCTTC.